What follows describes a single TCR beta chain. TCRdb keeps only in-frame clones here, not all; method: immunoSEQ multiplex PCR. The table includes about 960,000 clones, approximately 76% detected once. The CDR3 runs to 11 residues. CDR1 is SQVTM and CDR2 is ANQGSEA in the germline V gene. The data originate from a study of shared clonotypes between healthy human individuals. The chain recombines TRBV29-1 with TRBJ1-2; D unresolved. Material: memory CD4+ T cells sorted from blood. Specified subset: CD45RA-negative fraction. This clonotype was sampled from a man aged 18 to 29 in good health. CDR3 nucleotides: TGCACCTCCTCGGGGTCCTATGGCTACACCTTC. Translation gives CTSSGSYGYTF.